This TCR beta chain was recovered during a study of T cells after yellow fever vaccination. General study points: Peaking on day 5 versus 15, the secondary response was faster but weaker.

Points on this clonotype: Its antigen is unidentified.

CDR1 SGHDT and CDR2 YYEEEE come from the germline V gene. V lost 5 bases to trimming and J lost 4 bases, with 9 bases between them. This CDR3 is built from 12 residues. TCRdb analysed the 5' RACE reads with MiXCR anew, one entry per CDR3 protein. The data show 150,000 to 200,000 distinct CDR3 sequences, 11% seen once. This chain links TRBV5-6 with TRBJ1-1; possible D gene TRBD1, 6 bases. The sample in question was CD8+ T cells sorted from PBMCs, obtained 15 days after the yellow fever booster vaccination. The receptor was derived from a man younger than 35 who received the YFV17D yellow fever vaccine. CDR3 protein: CASSRGGTEAFF. The CDR3 nucleotides are TGTGCCAGCAGTCGAGGGGGCACTGAAGCTTTCTTT.